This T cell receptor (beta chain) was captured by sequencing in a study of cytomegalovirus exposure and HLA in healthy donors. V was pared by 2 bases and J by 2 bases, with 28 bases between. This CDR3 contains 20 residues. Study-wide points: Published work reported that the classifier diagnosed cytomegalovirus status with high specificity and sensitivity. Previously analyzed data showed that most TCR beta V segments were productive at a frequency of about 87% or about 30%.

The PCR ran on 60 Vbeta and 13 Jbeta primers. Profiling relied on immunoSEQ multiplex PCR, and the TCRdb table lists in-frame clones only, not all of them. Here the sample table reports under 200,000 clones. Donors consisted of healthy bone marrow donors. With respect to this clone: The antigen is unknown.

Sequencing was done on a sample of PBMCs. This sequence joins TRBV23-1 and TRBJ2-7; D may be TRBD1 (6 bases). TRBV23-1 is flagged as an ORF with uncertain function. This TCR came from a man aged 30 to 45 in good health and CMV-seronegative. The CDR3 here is CASSQAWPDRPEFGPYEQYF. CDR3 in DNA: TGCGCCAGCAGTCAAGCCTGGCCGGACAGACCCGAGTTTGGCCCCTACGAGCAGTACTTC.